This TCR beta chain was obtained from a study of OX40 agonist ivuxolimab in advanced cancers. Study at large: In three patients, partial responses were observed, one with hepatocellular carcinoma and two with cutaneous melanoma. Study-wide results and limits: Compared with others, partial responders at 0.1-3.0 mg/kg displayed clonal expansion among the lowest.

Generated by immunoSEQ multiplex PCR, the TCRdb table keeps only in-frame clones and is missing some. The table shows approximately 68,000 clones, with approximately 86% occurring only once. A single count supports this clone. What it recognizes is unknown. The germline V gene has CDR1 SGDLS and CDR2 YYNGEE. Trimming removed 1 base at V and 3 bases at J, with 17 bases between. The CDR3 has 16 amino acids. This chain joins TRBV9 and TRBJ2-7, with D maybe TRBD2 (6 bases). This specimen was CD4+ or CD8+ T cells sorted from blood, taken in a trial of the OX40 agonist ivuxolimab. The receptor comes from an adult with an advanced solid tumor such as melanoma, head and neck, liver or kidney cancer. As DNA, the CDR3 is TGTGCCAGCAGCGTATCCTTTAGCGGAGGGGTCTACGAGCAGTACTTC. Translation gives CASSVSFSGGVYEQYF.